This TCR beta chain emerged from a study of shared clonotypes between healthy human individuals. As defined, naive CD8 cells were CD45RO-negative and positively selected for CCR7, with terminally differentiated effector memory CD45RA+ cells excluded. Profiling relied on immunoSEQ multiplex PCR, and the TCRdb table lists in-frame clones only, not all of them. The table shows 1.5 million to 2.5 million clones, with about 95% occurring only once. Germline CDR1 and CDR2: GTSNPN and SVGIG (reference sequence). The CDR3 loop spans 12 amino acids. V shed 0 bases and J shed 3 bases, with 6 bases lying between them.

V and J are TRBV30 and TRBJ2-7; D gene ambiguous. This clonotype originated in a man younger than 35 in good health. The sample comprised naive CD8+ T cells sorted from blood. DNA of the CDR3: TGTGCCTGGAGTGTCCGACACTACGAGCAGTACTTC. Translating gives CAWSVRHYEQYF.